The sequence of this T cell receptor (beta chain) was determined in a study of shared clonotypes between healthy human individuals. Findings and caveats of the study: Enrolling few donors narrowed the genetic and exposure-history diversity that was represented.

TCRdb's copy holds only in-frame clones and misses some; the assay was immunoSEQ multiplex PCR. The repertoire includes 2 million to 3 million clones, approximately 94% of them detected once, and roughly 0.39% sits in the top ten. For this clone: Its antigen is undetermined.

The donors, healthy adults who were HIV-negative, had experienced no recent acute infections or vaccinations. Material for sequencing was naive CD4+ T cells from PBMCs. Subset of the sample: CD45RA+ positively selected. The clonotype was recovered from a man in his late teens or twenties in good health. Some clones in this sample may be carry-over from other donors' samples.

In DNA form, the CDR3 reads TGCGCCAGCAGCTTTGGACTAGCGGGAGATTTCTACAATGAGCAGTTCTTC. Protein: CASSFGLAGDFYNEQFF. The chain links TRBV5-1 to TRBJ2-1; 13 positions agree with TRBD2. The CDR3 is made up of 17 amino acids. V dropped 2 bases and J dropped 3; count of bases not matched to a gene: 5. From germline, CDR1 is SGHRS and CDR2 YFSETQ.